The 32 T cell receptor beta chains below come from one sample, sequenced in a study of shared clonotypes between healthy human individuals. Measured with immunoSEQ multiplex PCR; TCRdb has only the in-frame clones, and not every one. Of some 2 million clones listed, 85% to 95% are singletons. Sequenced sample: naive CD4+ T cells sorted from blood. The subset denotes: CD45RA+ positively selected. The receptor set was obtained from a man younger than 30 in good health.

The J gene is TRBJ1-4, the V gene TRBV7-9; 7 bases fit TRBD1. The CDR3 length is 14 residues. Trimming at V came to 4 bases and at J to 8 bases, leaving 7 bases not matched to a gene. Germline V gene sequence: CDR1 SEHNR, CDR2 FQNEAQ (reference sequence). CDR3 in amino acids: CASSYRTGVEKLFF. In DNA, the CDR3 is TGTGCCAGCAGCTATCGAACAGGGGTAGAAAAACTGTTTTTT.

On this clone: Distinct nucleotide sequences in the sample also encode this CDR3. This rearrangement joins TRBV5-1 to TRBJ2-7, with 9 bases that match TRBD2. The CDR3 is made up of 15 amino acids. Germline CDR1 SGHRS, CDR2 YFSETQ. With 2 bases clipped from V and 2 bases from J, the junction kept 5 bases outside the gene matches. This CDR3 is CASSLLAGSTYEQYF. The CDR3 coding sequence is TGCGCCAGCAGCTTACTAGCGGGTTCGACCTACGAGCAGTACTTC.

V usage is TRBV7-6 and J usage is TRBJ2-7, with D possibly being TRBD2 (6 bases). Trimming cost V 4 bases and J 4 bases, with 20 bases left between them. The CDR3 loop spans 16 amino acids. Germline V gene lookup returns CDR1 SGHVS and CDR2 FNYEAQ. CDR3 residues: CASSSGRSGTEYEQYF. The CDR3 DNA reads TGTGCCAGCAGCTCGGGACGATCCGGGACTGAGTACGAGCAGTACTTC.

Turning to this clone: Additional DNA sequences in this sample encode the identical CDR3. The chain recombines TRBV5-1 with TRBJ2-7; 8 bases are shared with TRBD1. V lost 3 bases, J lost 4 bases, and 6 bases stayed unmatched. CDR1 is SGHRS, CDR2 YFSETQ, per germline. The CDR3 covers 14 residues. In DNA, the CDR3 is TGCGCCAGCAGCTCAGGACAGGGCGCTTACGAGCAGTACTTC. This encodes CASSSGQGAYEQYF.

The rearrangement links TRBV5-6 to TRBJ1-3; D may be TRBD1 (5 bases). The CDR3 contains 15 residues. Deletions cut 4 bases from V and 6 bases from J, with 17 bases between. Germline assignment: CDR1 SGHDT and CDR2 YYEEEE. The CDR3 is CASSMDTGRENTIYF. CDR3 bases: TGTGCCAGCAGCATGGACACCGGGAGGGAAAACACCATATATTTT.

The rearrangement joins TRBV7-2 to TRBJ1-1; D gene ambiguous. The CDR3 is 15 amino acids. Deletions cut 3 bases from V and 2 bases from J, with 13 bases between. Germline CDR1 SGHTA, CDR2 FQGNSA. CDR3 residues: CASSFVGSPNTEAFF. CDR3 nucleotides: TGTGCCAGCAGCTTTGTCGGGAGCCCTAACACTGAAGCTTTCTTT.

This rearrangement joins TRBV5-1 to TRBJ2-7; 8 bases match TRBD2. The CDR3 totals 21 residues. V lost 3 bases and J lost 3; bases outside the gene matches: 26. Germline V gives CDR1 SGHRS, CDR2 YFSETQ. The CDR3 region has the DNA TGCGCCAGCAGCTCGAAATTACCCGGGAGGGCCCTAGAGATCGGATTCTACGAGCAGTACTTC. It is translated as CASSSKLPGRALEIGFYEQYF.

This clone was seen only once. This chain uses TRBV28 with TRBJ1-3; D is possibly TRBD1 (6 bases). Germline CDR1 is MDHEN and CDR2 is SYDVKM. The CDR3 has 16 residues. Trimming took 2 bases from V and 3 from J, leaving 14 bases between them. The CDR3 loop is CASSLVGGVGGNTIYF. The DNA for the CDR3 is TGTGCCAGCAGTTTAGTAGGGGGAGTAGGTGGAAACACCATATATTTT.

With respect to this clone: Other DNA sequences in the sample encode the same CDR3. The V gene is TRBV18, the J gene TRBJ2-5; D remains ambiguous. CDR1 is KGHSH, CDR2 LQKENI, per germline. The CDR3 is 12 residues long. Trimming took off 3 bases at V and 5 bases at J, with 7 bases between the two ends. The CDR3 reads CASSPSSETQYF. Written as DNA, the CDR3 is TGTGCCAGCTCACCTAGCTCTGAGACCCAGTACTTC.

The chain links TRBV30 to TRBJ1-1; TRBD1 might be the D (6 bases). Trimming stripped 5 bases from V and 8 bases from J, with 18 bases between. Germline V CDR1 and CDR2: GTSNPN, SVGIG (reference sequence). This CDR3 has 13 amino acids. CDR3 in DNA: TGTGCCTGGTCTCTGACAGGTCCACCCGAAGCTTTCTTT. Translated: CAWSLTGPPEAFF.

The chain couples TRBV19 to TRBJ2-7; no clear D gene. The CDR3 sequence is 13 residues long. CDR1 and CDR2 (germline): LNHDA, SQIVND (reference sequence). Deletions cut 3 bases from V and 4 bases from J, with 10 bases between. CDR3 in DNA: TGTGCCAGTAGTATCTCGGTCTGGTACGAGCAGTACTTC. As protein: CASSISVWYEQYF.

The V call is TRBV28, the J call TRBJ2-7; D could derive from TRBD1 or TRBD2 (5 bases each). Germline V gene sequence: CDR1 MDHEN, CDR2 SYDVKM. V was clipped by 4 bases and J by 5 bases, with 12 bases between them. This CDR3 is 13 amino acids long. The CDR3 DNA is TGTGCCAGCAGTTCCGGGACGATGAACGAGCAGTACTTC. Protein sequence: CASSSGTMNEQYF.

The chain carries TRBV7-8 and TRBJ2-3; D tentatively reads TRBD1 or TRBD2 (5 bases each). This CDR3 has 15 residues. Trimming left V 4 bases short and J 2 bases short, with 13 bases between. Germline V gene lookup returns CDR1 SGHVS and CDR2 FQNEAQ. CDR3 coding DNA: TGTGCCAGCAGCTACTCCGGGACGGCCACAGATACGCAGTATTTT. As protein: CASSYSGTATDTQYF.

The CDR3 reads CASSPGDGAAFF. The CDR3 region has the DNA TGTGCCAGCAGTCCGGGCGACGGTGCTGCTTTCTTT. The J gene is TRBJ1-1, the V gene TRBV28; D is uncertain. The CDR3 consists of 12 residues. CDR1 is MDHEN, CDR2 SYDVKM, per germline. Trimming left V 5 bases short and J 11 bases short, with 15 bases between.

Concerning this clone: Within the sample, other DNA sequences also encode this same CDR3. This rearrangement joins TRBV19 to TRBJ1-5; D is possibly TRBD1 (5 bases). Germline V gene lookup returns CDR1 LNHDA and CDR2 SQIVND (reference sequence). The V end lost 5 bases, the J end lost 4 bases, and 9 bases lay between the germline ends. The CDR3 has 13 amino acids. The CDR3, as DNA: TGTGCCAGTAGTGGATCAGGGAATCAGCCCCAGCATTTT. Translating it yields CASSGSGNQPQHF.

In regard to this clone: Other nucleotide sequences from this sample produce the same CDR3. The chain joins TRBV6-6 to TRBJ2-3; 9 nucleotides agree with TRBD2. Germline CDR1 MNHNY, CDR2 SVGAGI (reference sequence). The V and J ends lost 5 bases and 1 base, in that order; junction bases with no gene match: 1. The CDR3 contains 14 residues. Written as DNA, the CDR3 is TGTGCCAGCAGTAGGACTAGCGGCACAGATACGCAGTATTTT. The encoded protein is CASSRTSGTDTQYF.

Worth noting for this clone: The same CDR3 arises from other DNA sequences in this sample as well. The V gene is TRBV29-1, the J gene TRBJ2-3; 8 nucleotides line up with TRBD1. Germline loops: CDR1 SQVTM, CDR2 ANQGSEA. V shed 8 bases, J shed 3 bases, and the junction held 4 bases outside the gene matches. The CDR3 length is 12 residues. The CDR3 DNA is TGCAGCACCGACAGGGGAACAGATACGCAGTATTTT. It codes for CSTDRGTDTQYF.

In regard to this clone: Additional DNA sequences in this sample encode the identical CDR3. The chain combines TRBV28 with TRBJ2-7; D possibly corresponds to TRBD1 (5 bases). This CDR3 contains 14 residues. The V and J ends lost 4 bases and 1 base respectively, with 11 bases between them. Germline V gives CDR1 MDHEN, CDR2 SYDVKM. The CDR3 here is CASSSPGSSYEQYF. CDR3 nucleotides: TGTGCCAGCAGTTCTCCAGGGTCTTCCTACGAGCAGTACTTC.

As regards this clone: The germline gene is not matched at one end of the junction; a read error may be the cause. The V and J genes are TRBV7-7 and TRBJ2-1, with 10 bases aligning to TRBD2. In germline, CDR1 is SSHAT, CDR2 FNYEAQ (reference sequence). The length of the CDR3 is 14 residues. CDR3 sequence (DNA): TGTGCTAGCAGCCCAGGACTAGCGGCAAATGAGCAGTTCTTC. Protein: CASSPGLAANEQFF.

The rearrangement uses TRBV5-4 and TRBJ2-3; D is perhaps TRBD1 or TRBD2 (7 bases each). This CDR3 comprises 15 residues. CDR1 is SGHNT, CDR2 YYREEE, per germline (reference sequence). V lost 3 bases and J lost 4, with 15 bases in between. CDR3 protein: CASSYRQGGADTQYF. The CDR3 DNA follows: TGTGCCAGCAGCTACCGACAGGGAGGGGCAGATACGCAGTATTTT.

The chain employs TRBV2 and TRBJ2-7, with 9 bases that match TRBD1. The germline V gene encodes CDR1 SNHLY and CDR2 FYNNEI. The trim removed 8 bases at V and 4 bases at J, leaving 9 bases unmatched. This CDR3 region has 14 residues. CDR3 sequence (DNA): TGTGCCAGCGCAGGGACAGGGACCGTGTACGAGCAGTACTTC. Its protein is CASAGTGTVYEQYF. Looking up the rest from reference TRBV2 and TRBJ2-7 gives the full variable domain: EPEVTQTPSHQVTQMGQEVILRCVPISNHLYFYWYRQILGQKVEFLVSFYNNEISEKSEIFDDQFSVERPDGSNFTLKIRSTKLEDSAMYFCASAGTGTVYEQYFGPGTRLTVT.

The genes are TRBV7-2 and TRBJ2-1, with a possible D match to TRBD1 (5 bases). Germline CDR1 is SGHTA and CDR2 is FQGNSA. The CDR3 sequence is 15 residues long. The V gene lost 1 base and the J gene lost 7 bases, with 14 bases spanning the gap. The CDR3 reads CASSLGGVGGNEQFF. CDR3 in DNA: TGTGCCAGCAGCTTAGGGGGCGTGGGCGGTAATGAGCAGTTCTTC.

The chain carries TRBV29-1 and TRBJ2-1; 8 bases align to TRBD1. CDR3 size: 14 residues. Germline V CDR1 and CDR2: SQVTM, ANQGSEA. J lost 0 bases, V lost 3 bases, and 1 base had no gene match. The CDR3 protein is CSVDGTGSYNEQFF. The CDR3 DNA follows: TGCAGCGTTGATGGGACAGGCTCCTACAATGAGCAGTTCTTC.

The rearrangement links TRBV5-4 to TRBJ1-6; perhaps TRBD1 as D (5 bases). The V gene's germline CDR1 is SGHNT and CDR2 YYREEE (reference sequence). V lost 2 bases, J lost 12 bases, and 21 bases lay in between. The CDR3 covers 16 residues. The CDR3 region has the DNA TGTGCCAGCAGCTTTGGCGTCAGTGGCAGGGATTTACCCCTCCACTTT. This codes for CASSFGVSGRDLPLHF.

The chain has TRBV29-1 and TRBJ2-1; 10 positions agree with TRBD2. The CDR3 runs to 16 residues. CDR1 is SQVTM and CDR2 is ANQGSEA in the germline V gene. V trimming: 4 bases; J trimming: 1 base; junction bases outside the gene matches: 7. CDR3 DNA sequence: TGCAGCGTTGTAGAGCGGGGGGGGAATTCCTACAATGAGCAGTTCTTC. Its protein product is CSVVERGGNSYNEQFF.

There are many counts of this clone. The chain employs TRBV29-1 and TRBJ2-7; 7 nucleotides agree with TRBD1. Germline loops: CDR1 SQVTM, CDR2 ANQGSEA. CDR3 length equals 15 residues. V was clipped by 4 bases and J by 3 bases; unmatched bases: 12. This chain's CDR3 is CSVGAGGTLNYEQYF. The CDR3 coding sequence is TGCAGCGTTGGGGCAGGGGGTACCCTTAACTACGAGCAGTACTTC.

A note on this clone: Other DNA sequences in this sample translate to the same CDR3. This rearrangement joins TRBV2 to TRBJ2-2; 7 positions agree with TRBD1. After removal of 2 bases from V and 6 bases from J, the junction contained 0 bases not matched to a gene. Germline-derived CDR1 and CDR2 are SNHLY and FYNNEI. The CDR3 contains 13 residues. The chain's CDR3 is CASSEQGAGELFF. The CDR3 coding sequence is TGTGCCAGCAGTGAACAGGGGGCCGGGGAGCTGTTTTTT.

The chain uses TRBV4-3 and TRBJ1-2; unclear D gene. Trimming cost V 0 bases and J 4 bases, with 9 bases left between them. The germline gives CDR1 LGHNA, CDR2 YSLEER. The CDR3 consists of 14 residues. The CDR3, as DNA: TGCGCCAGCAGCCAAGACAGTCCCCGCTATGGCTACACCTTC. Translated: CASSQDSPRYGYTF.

This chain connects TRBV4-1 to TRBJ2-4, with 7 bases lining up with TRBD1. Germline assignment: CDR1 MGHRA and CDR2 YSYEKL. Trimming cost V 1 base and J 3 bases; bases outside gene matches: 3. CDR3 length: 15 residues. The CDR3: CASSQADRDKNIQYF. The CDR3 bases are TGCGCCAGCAGCCAAGCCGACAGGGACAAAAACATTCAGTACTTC.

V and J are TRBV30 and TRBJ2-5, with 9 positions matching TRBD2. Germline V CDR1 and CDR2: GTSNPN, SVGIG (reference sequence). The CDR3 totals 15 residues. Trimming removed 0 bases from V and 5 bases from J; junction bases left unmatched: 7. In nucleotides, the CDR3 is TGTGCCTGGAGTGTAGGAGCGGGAGGACGGGAGACCCAGTACTTC. It translates to CAWSVGAGGRETQYF. Drawing the rest from reference TRBV30 and TRBJ2-5, the complete variable domain is SQTIHQWPATLVQPVGSPLSLECTVEGTSNPNLYWYRQAAGRGLQLLFYSVGIGQISSEVPQNLSASRPQDRQFILSSKKLLLSDSGFYLCAWSVGAGGRETQYFGPGTRLLVL.

This clone came up once. The chain is built from TRBV9 and TRBJ1-4; 10 bases map to TRBD1. The trim removed 4 bases at V and 2 bases at J, leaving 5 bases unmatched. The germline V gene has CDR1 SGDLS and CDR2 YYNGEE. The CDR3 length is 16 residues. The CDR3 protein is CASSPWTGGTNEKLFF. The CDR3, as DNA: TGTGCCAGCAGCCCTTGGACAGGGGGGACTAATGAAAAACTGTTTTTT. The full variable domain, rest sourced from reference TRBV9 and TRBJ1-4, is DSGVTQTPKHLITATGQRVTLRCSPRSGDLSVYWYQQSLDQGLQFLIQYYNGEERAKGNILERFSAQQFPDLHSELNLSSLELGDSALYFCASSPWTGGTNEKLFFGSGTQLSVL.

The count of this clone is one. The CDR3 nucleotides are TGCGCCAGCAGCCAAGTGAGGGGGGCTTACGAGCAGTACTTC. As protein: CASSQVRGAYEQYF. The gene calls are TRBV4-3 and TRBJ2-7; D tentatively reads TRBD1 or TRBD2 (6 bases each). V lost 1 base, J lost 4 bases, and 11 bases lay in between. Germline V lookup: CDR1 LGHNA, CDR2 YSLEER. The length of the CDR3 is 14 residues.